This T cell receptor beta chain was identified in a study of shared clonotypes between healthy human individuals. Study conclusions and caveats: Enrolling few donors narrowed the genetic and exposure-history diversity that was represented.

Concerning this clone itself: Antigen unknown.

The assay used deep level. Produced via immunoSEQ multiplex PCR; TCRdb's table is partial and in-frame only. This table has about 460,000 clones, approximately 71% appearing once. The length of the CDR3 is 18 residues. CDR1 SGHRS and CDR2 YFSETQ come from the germline V gene. The V and J ends lost 1 base and 0 bases respectively, with 19 bases between them. This clonotype was sampled from a middle-aged woman in good health. Some clones in this sample may be carry-over from other donors' samples. The specimen sequenced was PBMCs. This chain links TRBV5-1 with TRBJ1-1; no clear D gene. CDR3 loop: CASSLYSPTSGMNTEAFF. CDR3 coding DNA: TGCGCCAGCAGCTTGTACTCCCCCACATCTGGGATGAACACTGAAGCTTTCTTT.